Listed below are T cell receptor beta chains from one sample, sequenced in a study of shared T cell receptors in the human thymus. Measured with immunoSEQ multiplex PCR; TCRdb has only the in-frame clones, and not every one. The data hold hundreds of thousands of clones, with about 87% observed a single time. Separately, the same data were catalogued under a study of human thymus T cells.

The sequenced material came from thymocytes. These receptors were collected from a boy in the first two years of life with a congenital heart defect. The CDR3 runs from the conserved cysteine through the conserved F or W. A D gene is named only where the DNA matches it firmly. A clone size is listed for some rows: how often the clone was seen (once, few, many), or a class if it is expanded.

V: TRBV19
D: .
J: TRBJ1-5
size: .
DNA: TGTGCCAGTAGTGACGGCGGAAGGGGGGGTCAGCCCCAGCATTTT
CDR3: CASSDGGRGGQPQHF

V: TRBV28
D: TRBD1
J: TRBJ1-1
size: .
DNA: TGTGCCAGCAGCTTCACCAACAGGGGGCGTAGTACGGGGTCAACTGGCGTAAGCACTGAAGCTTTCTTT
CDR3: CASSFTNRGRSTGSTGVSTEAFF

V: TRBV2
D: TRBD2
J: TRBJ2-1
size: once
DNA: TGTGCCAACAGAAACGGACTAGCGGGATACAATGAGCAGTTCTTC
CDR3: CANRNGLAGYNEQFF

V: TRBV27
D: .
J: TRBJ2-7
size: .
DNA: TGTGCCAGCAGTTTAACCCCAGGGTCGGTTGGCTACGAGCAGTACTTC
CDR3: CASSLTPGSVGYEQYF

V: TRBV10-3
D: TRBD1
J: TRBJ1-1
size: .
DNA: TGTGCCATCAGTGATGGGACAGGGCGGGACACTGAAGCTTTCTTT
CDR3: CAISDGTGRDTEAFF

V: TRBV4-3
D: .
J: TRBJ1-6
size: .
DNA: TGCGCCAGCAGCCAAGAATCCGCCACGGATTCACCCCTCCACTTT
CDR3: CASSQESATDSPLHF

V: TRBV6-1
D: TRBD2
J: TRBJ2-7
size: few
DNA: TGTGCCAGCAGTGAAGCGGGACTAGCGGTTTCCTACGAGCAGTACTTC
CDR3: CASSEAGLAVSYEQYF

V: TRBV7-2
D: TRBD1
J: TRBJ1-1
size: .
DNA: TGTGCCAGCAGCTCAAGACAGGGTGAAGCTTTCTTT
CDR3: CASSSRQGEAFF

V: TRBV30
D: .
J: TRBJ2-7
size: .
DNA: TGTGCCTGGTCCACTTTGACCCGGGGTTCCTACGAGCAGTACTTC
CDR3: CAWSTLTRGSYEQYF

V: TRBV5-6
D: TRBD2
J: TRBJ2-7
size: .
DNA: TGTGCCAGCAGCTTGGCGAGAGCGGGAGCCTCCGAGCAGTACTTC
CDR3: CASSLARAGASEQYF

V: TRBV10-2
D: TRBD2
J: TRBJ2-7
size: .
DNA: TGCGCCAGCAATGAAGCGGGAGGGCCCTCCTACGAGCAGTACTTC
CDR3: CASNEAGGPSYEQYF